A single sample gave rise to the 3 T cell receptor beta chains below, sequenced in a study of blood T cell repertoires in COVID-19. Some clones are missing from TCRdb's copy, which holds only in-frame ones; the method was immunoSEQ multiplex PCR. The sample carries about 40,000 clones, 82% recorded once. Sequences were obtained from peripheral blood. These receptor sequences come from a woman in her 70s with acute or convalescent COVID-19.

The rearrangement joins TRBV7-9 to TRBJ2-1, with D tentatively TRBD2 (6 bases). CDR1 and CDR2 (germline): SEHNR, FQNEAQ (reference sequence). Trimming removed 5 bases from V and 6 bases from J, with 11 bases in between. The CDR3 covers 13 residues. CDR3 sequence (DNA): TGTGCCAGCAGCCCGAGGACTACCAATGAGCAGTTCTTC. It translates to CASSPRTTNEQFF. Looking up the rest from reference TRBV7-9 and TRBJ2-1 gives the full variable domain: DTGVSQNPRHKITKRGQNVTFRCDPISEHNRLYWYRQTLGQGPEFLTYFQNEAQLEKSRLLSDRFSAERPKGSFSTLEIQRTEQGDSAMYLCASSPRTTNEQFFGPGTRLTVL.

The chain links TRBV20-1 to TRBJ2-2; D possibly corresponds to TRBD1 (5 bases). Germline CDR1 and CDR2: DFQATT and SNEGSKA (reference sequence). The V and J ends lost 3 bases and 3 bases respectively, with 11 bases between them. The CDR3 length is 14 residues. CDR3: CSASSGLDTGELFF. The CDR3 DNA reads TGCAGTGCTAGTTCAGGGTTGGACACCGGGGAGCTGTTTTTT.

The V gene is TRBV2, the J gene TRBJ2-7; a possible D gene is TRBD1 (6 bases). The CDR3 is 14 amino acids. CDR1 and CDR2 from the germline V gene are SNHLY and FYNNEI. V was pared by 1 base and J by 6 bases, with 13 bases between. CDR3 DNA: TGTGCCAGCAGTGAAGAGGGCAGGGGCTTCGAGCAGTACTTC. Translating it yields CASSEEGRGFEQYF.